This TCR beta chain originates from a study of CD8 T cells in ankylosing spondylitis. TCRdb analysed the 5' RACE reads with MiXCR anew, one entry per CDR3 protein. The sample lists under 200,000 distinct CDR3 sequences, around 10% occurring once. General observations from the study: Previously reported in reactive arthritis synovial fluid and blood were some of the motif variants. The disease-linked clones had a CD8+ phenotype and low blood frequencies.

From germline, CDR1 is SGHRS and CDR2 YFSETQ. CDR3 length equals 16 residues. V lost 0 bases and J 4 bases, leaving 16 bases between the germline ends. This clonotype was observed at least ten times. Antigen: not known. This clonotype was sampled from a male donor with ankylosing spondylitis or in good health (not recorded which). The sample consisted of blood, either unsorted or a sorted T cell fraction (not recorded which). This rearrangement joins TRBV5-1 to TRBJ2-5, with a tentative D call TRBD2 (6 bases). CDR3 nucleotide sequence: TGCGCCAGCAGCTTGGGGGGACTCGCAAATGGAGAGACCCAGTACTTC. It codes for CASSLGGLANGETQYF.